One sample yielded the 30 T cell receptor beta chains listed below, sequenced in a study of control samples from healthy donors and cancer patients. Here immunoSEQ multiplex PCR was the method, and the copy in TCRdb shows in-frame clones only, minus some. The sample lists approximately 160,000 clones; about nine tenths were seen once. The sequenced sample was blood. These receptors came from a woman aged 35 to 49 in good health.

This chain connects TRBV19 to TRBJ1-2; 9 nucleotides agree with TRBD1. This CDR3 spans 15 amino acids. Germline V gene data show CDR1 as LNHDA and CDR2 as SQIVND (reference sequence). The V segment lost 3 bases and the J segment 4 bases; nucleotides outside the gene matches: 6. The CDR3 DNA sequence: TGTGCCAGTAGTATCGCGGACAGGGGAGGCTATGGCTACACCTTC. Residues: CASSIADRGGYGYTF.

V and J are TRBV5-4 and TRBJ2-3; no clear D gene. This CDR3 contains 17 residues. V gave up 2 bases and J gave up 0 bases, with 16 bases separating them. CDR1 and CDR2 (germline): SGHNT, YYREEE (reference sequence). The CDR3 region is CASSFSPFYDSTDTQYF. As DNA, the CDR3 is TGTGCCAGCAGCTTCAGTCCCTTCTATGATAGCACAGATACGCAGTATTTT.

This chain connects TRBV13 to TRBJ2-2, with 7 bases matching TRBD2. This CDR3 is 16 amino acids long. Germline V CDR1 and CDR2: PRHDT, FYEKMQ (reference sequence). V dropped 5 bases and J dropped 1; count of bases not matched to a gene: 7. This CDR3 is CASSPGEGWNTGELFF. CDR3 sequence (DNA): TGTGCCAGCAGCCCCGGGGAGGGGTGGAACACCGGGGAGCTGTTTTTT.

V and J are TRBV27 and TRBJ2-1; 10 nucleotides agree with TRBD2. V dropped 3 bases and J dropped 2; count of bases not matched to a gene: 4. The germline V gene encodes CDR1 MNHEY and CDR2 SMNVEV (reference sequence). The CDR3 spans 16 residues. CDR3 nucleotides: TGTGCCAGCAGTTTTTCCCTAGCGGGGGCCTACAATGAGCAGTTCTTC. It encodes CASSFSLAGAYNEQFF.

This clone was observed once. This chain connects TRBV27 to TRBJ1-2; a possible D gene is TRBD1 (5 bases). Germline values: CDR1 MNHEY, CDR2 SMNVEV (reference sequence). V was trimmed by 6 bases and J by 11 bases, leaving 31 bases between them. The length of the CDR3 is 17 residues. CDR3 in amino acids: CASSGDRSELPLWRYTF. In DNA, the CDR3 is TGTGCCAGCAGCGGAGACAGAAGCGAATTACCCCTATGGCGGTACACCTTC.

This chain joins TRBV6-2 or TRBV6-3 and TRBJ2-2, with D perhaps being TRBD1 or TRBD2 (5 bases each). The CDR3 is made up of 14 amino acids. Trimming left V 0 bases short and J 5 bases short, with 7 bases between. Germline CDR1 is MNHEY and CDR2 is SVGEGT. In DNA form, the CDR3 reads TGTGCCAGCAGTTACTCGGGGGATACCGGGGAGCTGTTTTTT. It codes for CASSYSGDTGELFF.

The J gene is TRBJ2-5, the V gene TRBV9; 7 bases are shared with TRBD1. Germline V gene lookup returns CDR1 SGDLS and CDR2 YYNGEE. V shed 4 bases and J 0 bases; nucleotides not matched to a gene: 3. The CDR3 has 14 amino acids. CDR3 residues: CASSLQGNQETQYF. CDR3 coding DNA: TGTGCCAGCAGCTTACAGGGGAACCAAGAGACCCAGTACTTC.

The V call is TRBV10-3, the J call TRBJ1-5; D not resolved. V was cut by 3 bases and J by 7 bases, with 19 bases left in between. There are 16 residues in the CDR3. CDR1 is ENHRY and CDR2 is SYGVKD in the germline V gene. The DNA for the CDR3 is TGTGCCATCAGTGATGAGGGCGGCTCCAGCGGACAGCCCCAGCATTTT. Translating it yields CAISDEGGSSGQPQHF.

The chain uses TRBV25-1 and TRBJ1-2, with D possibly being TRBD1 (5 bases). Per the germline V gene, CDR1 is MGHDK and CDR2 is SYGVNS. This CDR3 is 18 amino acids long. The V gene lost 0 bases and the J gene lost 4 bases, with 21 bases spanning the gap. The CDR3 loop is CASSEYFPDTGAIYGYTF. DNA for the CDR3: TGTGCCAGCAGTGAATATTTTCCCGACACCGGGGCTATCTATGGCTACACCTTC.

The chain employs TRBV5-1 and TRBJ1-2, with TRBD1 as a possible D gene (6 bases). V was clipped by 0 bases and J by 4 bases, with 10 bases between them. Germline V gene sequence: CDR1 SGHRS, CDR2 YFSETQ. This CDR3 is 14 amino acids long. Written as DNA, the CDR3 is TGCGCCAGCAGCTTGGAACAGGGCCGCTATGGCTACACCTTC. Encoded protein: CASSLEQGRYGYTF.

The chain recombines TRBV5-6 with TRBJ1-2; no reliable D call. V lost 4 bases and J 1 base, leaving 5 bases between the germline ends. Germline lookup yields CDR1 SGHDT and CDR2 YYEEEE. The CDR3 extends over 12 amino acids. The CDR3 spells CASSRVNYGYTF. CDR3 bases: TGTGCCAGCAGCAGGGTTAACTATGGCTACACCTTC.

In DNA form, the CDR3 reads TGCGCCAGCAGTGAGATGGGTACAGGGAACACTGAAGCTTTCTTT. This encodes CASSEMGTGNTEAFF. The chain links TRBV10-1 to TRBJ1-1, with a weak D call TRBD1 (5 bases). Germline V gene sequence: CDR1 WNHNN, CDR2 SYGVQD (reference sequence). V gave up 2 bases and J gave up 1 base, with 11 bases separating them. The CDR3 is 15 residues long.

This clone has a single count. J is TRBJ2-7 and V is TRBV10-2; 8 bases line up with TRBD1. Germline-derived CDR1 and CDR2 are WSHSY and SAAADI. This CDR3 comprises 13 residues. V dropped 6 bases and J dropped 1; count of bases not matched to a gene: 2. CDR3 residues: CASRGQESYEQYF. The CDR3 nucleotides read TGCGCCAGCAGGGGACAGGAATCCTACGAGCAGTACTTC.

The chain uses TRBV4-1 and TRBJ2-6; D call uncertain. The CDR3 is 15 residues long. V was clipped by 0 bases and J by 4 bases, with 7 bases between them. Germline-derived CDR1 and CDR2 are MGHRA and YSYEKL. CDR3 residues: CASSQDGVGANVLTF. The CDR3 DNA reads as TGCGCCAGCAGCCAAGACGGCGTGGGGGCCAACGTCCTGACTTTC.

CDR3 in DNA: TGCGCCAGCAGCCCGTTACAGACCTCTAACTATGGCTACACCTTC. As protein: CASSPLQTSNYGYTF. The rearrangement links TRBV4-1 to TRBJ1-2; D unclear. The germline V gene encodes CDR1 MGHRA and CDR2 YSYEKL. V gave up 4 bases and J gave up 0 bases, with 12 bases separating them. This CDR3 is built from 15 residues.

The chain joins TRBV5-1 to TRBJ2-7; no clear D gene. V was cut by 0 bases and J by 3 bases, with 7 bases left in between. There are 13 residues in the CDR3. Germline loops: CDR1 SGHRS, CDR2 YFSETQ. Written as DNA, the CDR3 is TGCGCCAGCAGCTTGGTTCAGAACTACGAGCAGTACTTC. Amino acid sequence: CASSLVQNYEQYF.

V is TRBV29-1 and J is TRBJ2-1; no definite D call. This CDR3 spans 15 amino acids. Between the trimmed V and J ends, which lost 4 bases and 3 bases, there was a span of 16 bases. CDR1 SQVTM and CDR2 ANQGSEA come from the germline V gene. CDR3 sequence (DNA): TGCAGCGTTGGTGGGCGGCGCCTCGACTACAATGAGCAGTTCTTC. It codes for CSVGGRRLDYNEQFF.

The rearrangement uses TRBV5-4 and TRBJ2-1; 7 bases line up with TRBD1. Germline CDR1 reads SGHNT; CDR2 reads YYREEE (reference sequence). The CDR3 is 16 residues long. The J segment lost 3 bases and the V segment lost 0 bases, leaving 6 bases of the junction unmatched. The CDR3 reads CASSLGTAGGYNEQFF. In DNA, the CDR3 is TGTGCCAGCAGCTTGGGGACGGCAGGGGGCTACAATGAGCAGTTCTTC.

V usage is TRBV7-6 and J usage is TRBJ2-3; D is unresolved. Germline CDR1 and CDR2: SGHVS and FNYEAQ. V was shortened by 1 base and J by 8 bases, with 10 bases between the two germline ends. The CDR3 loop spans 13 amino acids. The CDR3 sequence is CASSLGEDPTQYF. In DNA, the CDR3 is TGTGCCAGCAGCTTAGGTGAGGATCCTACGCAGTATTTT.

The rearrangement joins TRBV10-3 to TRBJ2-7; D is possibly TRBD1 or TRBD2 (5 bases each). The CDR3 totals 12 residues. The germline V gene has CDR1 ENHRY and CDR2 SYGVKD. V was trimmed by 11 bases and J by 2 bases, leaving 13 bases between them. CDR3 loop: CAVGDGAYEQYF. The CDR3 coding sequence is TGTGCCGTCGGGGACGGAGCCTACGAGCAGTACTTC.

This chain links TRBV10-2 with TRBJ1-5; D is undetermined. The CDR3 loop spans 10 amino acids. Germline V gene lookup returns CDR1 WSHSY and CDR2 SAAADI. Trimming took 5 bases from V and 7 from J, leaving 3 bases between them. The CDR3 region is CASSRQPQHF. CDR3 DNA sequence: TGCGCCAGCAGTCGACAGCCCCAGCATTTT.

The rearrangement uses TRBV24-1 and TRBJ1-2; 7 nucleotides line up with TRBD1. J was trimmed by 6 bases and V by 4 bases; bases with no gene match: 13. The CDR3 consists of 16 residues. Germline values: CDR1 KGHDR, CDR2 SFDVKD. The CDR3 region has the DNA TGTGCCACCAGTGAGATCAATCTCTCCGGGACAGATGGCTACACCTTC. As protein: CATSEINLSGTDGYTF.

The chain employs TRBV6-5 and TRBJ2-7; no reliable D call. CDR1 and CDR2 (germline): MNHEY, SVGAGI. This CDR3 comprises 15 residues. Trimming removed 5 bases at V and 0 bases at J, with 14 bases between. In DNA, the CDR3 is TGTGCCAGCAGTCCGAGTTGGCCGGTCTCCTACGAGCAGTACTTC. It yields the protein CASSPSWPVSYEQYF.

This sequence joins TRBV27 and TRBJ2-5, with a possible D match to TRBD1 (5 bases). The CDR3 is made up of 14 amino acids. Germline V CDR1 and CDR2: MNHEY, SMNVEV (reference sequence). V was pared by 3 bases and J by 7 bases, with 15 bases between. CDR3 region: CASSFAAVGATQYF. CDR3 in DNA: TGTGCCAGCAGTTTTGCGGCGGTTGGGGCGACCCAGTACTTC.

In its sample, this clone was seen a few times. The CDR3 here is CASSQDTPSYEQYF. The CDR3 DNA follows: TGCGCCAGCAGCCAAGACACACCTTCCTACGAGCAGTACTTC. The genes are TRBV4-1 and TRBJ2-7, with D uncertain. The CDR3 consists of 14 residues. The germline gives CDR1 MGHRA, CDR2 YSYEKL. Trimming removed 0 bases from V and 1 base from J, with 7 bases in between.

The CDR3 DNA is TGTGCCAGCTCACCTTCGCCAGGGACAATCTCTGGAAACACCATATATTTT. This sequence encodes CASSPSPGTISGNTIYF. The chain carries TRBV18 and TRBJ1-3; D is perhaps TRBD1 (6 bases). This CDR3 has 17 residues. Germline CDR1 and CDR2: KGHSH and LQKENI. Trimming removed 3 bases at V and 0 bases at J, with 15 bases between.

The chain has TRBV18 and TRBJ2-7; 8 nucleotides align to TRBD2. The CDR3 spans 15 residues. Unmatched junction bases numbered 5, after V lost 2 bases and J lost 2 bases. CDR1 and CDR2 (germline): KGHSH, LQKENI. CDR3 nucleotide sequence: TGTGCCAGCTCACCAGGGGGGCGGGGGGCCTACGAGCAGTACTTC. Protein product: CASSPGGRGAYEQYF.

The rearrangement uses TRBV18 and TRBJ1-1, with unresolved D. Germline V lookup: CDR1 KGHSH, CDR2 LQKENI. The CDR3 extends over 13 amino acids. V lost 6 bases to trimming and J lost 2 bases, with 10 bases between them. Here the CDR3 DNA reads TGTGCCAGCTCCCCCGACACAAACACTGAAGCTTTCTTT. It is translated as CASSPDTNTEAFF.

The rearrangement joins TRBV19 to TRBJ1-1; no clear D gene. This CDR3 has 15 amino acids. Germline-derived CDR1 and CDR2 are LNHDA and SQIVND (reference sequence). V was pared by 5 bases and J by 1 base, with 14 bases between. The CDR3 coding sequence is TGTGCCAGTAGTCCCTACAGCATTCCGAACACTGAAGCTTTCTTT. Protein product: CASSPYSIPNTEAFF.

The chain recombines TRBV18 with TRBJ1-2, with D possibly TRBD1 on 6 matching bases. Germline CDR1 is KGHSH and CDR2 is LQKENI. Trimming stripped 2 bases from V and 5 bases from J, with 21 bases between. The CDR3 runs to 17 residues. The CDR3 sequence is CASSPVPYREDRYGYTF. As DNA, the CDR3 is TGTGCCAGCTCACCAGTCCCTTACAGGGAAGATCGGTATGGCTACACCTTC.